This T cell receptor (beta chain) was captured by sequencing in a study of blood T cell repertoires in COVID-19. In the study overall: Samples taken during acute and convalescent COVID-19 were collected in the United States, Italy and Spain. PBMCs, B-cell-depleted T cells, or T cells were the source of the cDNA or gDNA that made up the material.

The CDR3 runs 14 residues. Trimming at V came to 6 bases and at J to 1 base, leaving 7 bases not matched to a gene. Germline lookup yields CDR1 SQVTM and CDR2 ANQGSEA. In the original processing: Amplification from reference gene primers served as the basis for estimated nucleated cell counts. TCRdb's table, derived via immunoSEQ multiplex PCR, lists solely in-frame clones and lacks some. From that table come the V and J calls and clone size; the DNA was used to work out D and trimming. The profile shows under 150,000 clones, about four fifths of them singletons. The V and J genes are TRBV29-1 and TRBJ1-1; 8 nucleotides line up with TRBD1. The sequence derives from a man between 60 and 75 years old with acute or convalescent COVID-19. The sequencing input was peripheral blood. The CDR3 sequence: CSVRQGSGNTEAFF. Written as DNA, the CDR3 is TGCAGCGTGAGACAGGGGTCGGGGAACACTGAAGCTTTCTTT.